A selection of T cell receptor beta chains follows, all from one sample in a study of T cell responses to AZD1222 COVID-19 vaccine. The protocol was immunoSEQ multiplex PCR, while the TCRdb copy is restricted to in-frame clones and leaves out a portion. The sample has 80,000 to 95,000 clones; 75% to 90% are singletons. The sequenced sample was peripheral blood, obtained on day 0 of AZD1222 vaccination. These receptors all stem from an adult in good health. The CDR3 runs from the conserved cysteine through the conserved F or W. Each record gives: D gene, J gene, clone size, V gene, CDR3 DNA, CDR3 protein. The D gene is left open where the match is weak. Clone size is shown for a subset of rows, as once, few, many or a class of expanded clone.

-	TRBJ1-3	-	TRBV7-9	TGTGCCAGCAGCTTCCCCCGGACAGCCAGCTCTGGAAACACCATATATTTT	CASSFPRTASSGNTIYF
-	TRBJ2-7	-	TRBV6-6	TGTGCCAGCAGTTATTCGAGCTACGAGCAGTACTTC	CASSYSSYEQYF
TRBD1	TRBJ2-7	-	TRBV5-4	TGTGCCAGCAGCTTGACGGGACAGGGTTCCTACGAGCAGTACTTC	CASSLTGQGSYEQYF
-	TRBJ1-5	few	TRBV2	TGTGCCAGCAGCGAAAATAGCAATCAGCCCCAGCATTTT	CASSENSNQPQHF
TRBD1	TRBJ1-2	-	TRBV7-9	TGTGCCAGCAGCTTAGTTATACAGGGGACCATCTATGGCTACACCTTC	CASSLVIQGTIYGYTF
-	TRBJ2-1	-	TRBV27	TGTGCCAGCACTCCCGACGGGGGCCGATACAATGAGCAGTTCTTC	CASTPDGGRYNEQFF
TRBD2	TRBJ2-7	once	TRBV7-9	TGTGCCAGCAGCTTAGAAGCCCTGCGGGGGTCAGGCTACGAGCAGTACTTC	CASSLEALRGSGYEQYF
TRBD2	TRBJ2-3	once	TRBV19	TGTGCCAGTAGTATTTCGGCTAGCGGGGCCACAGATACGCAGTATTTT	CASSISASGATDTQYF
TRBD2	TRBJ2-1	-	TRBV19	TGTGCCAGTAGGTACTCATTTGCGGGAGCCTACAATGAGCAGTTCTTC	CASRYSFAGAYNEQFF
-	TRBJ2-1	-	TRBV19	TGTGCCAGTAAAGACTACAATGAGCAGTTCTTC	CASKDYNEQFF
TRBD1	TRBJ1-3	-	TRBV28	TGTGCCAGCAGTACAACAGGGGGGAACCCTGGAAACACCATATATTTT	CASSTTGGNPGNTIYF
-	TRBJ2-3	-	TRBV11-2	TGTGCCAGCAGCCCCCTCCCACTAGCCCCAGATACGCAGTATTTT	CASSPLPLAPDTQYF
TRBD1	TRBJ2-3	-	TRBV4-2	TGTGCCAGCAGCCGCGGAAGGGACAGGTACACAGATACGCAGTATTTT	CASSRGRDRYTDTQYF
-	TRBJ2-1	-	TRBV5-1	TGCGCCAGCAGCTTGTCCCACTCCTACAATGAGCAGTTCTTC	CASSLSHSYNEQFF
TRBD2	TRBJ2-1	-	TRBV4-2	TGTGCCAGCAGCCCGAGATCCCTCGGGGGGGCTAGGGAGCAGTTCTTC	CASSPRSLGGAREQFF
TRBD2	TRBJ2-3	-	TRBV3-1/TRBV3-2	TGTGCCAGCAGCCGTCGACTAGCGGGGGTTGGAGATACGCAGTATTTT	CASSRRLAGVGDTQYF
-	TRBJ2-1	-	TRBV29-1	TGCAGCGTTGTGGACGGGACGGGTGAGCAGTTCTTC	CSVVDGTGEQFF
TRBD2	TRBJ2-1	once	TRBV4-1	TGCGCCAGCAGCCAACCTAGCGGGGGGGGTTTTAATGAGCAGTTCTTC	CASSQPSGGGFNEQFF
TRBD1	TRBJ1-2	-	TRBV11-3	TGTGCCAGCAGCTTAGAAGGGACAGGGGTATATGGCTACACCTTC	CASSLEGTGVYGYTF
TRBD1	TRBJ1-2	-	TRBV28	TGTGCCAGCAGGTCACAGGGGGGTAACTATGGCTACACCTTC	CASRSQGGNYGYTF